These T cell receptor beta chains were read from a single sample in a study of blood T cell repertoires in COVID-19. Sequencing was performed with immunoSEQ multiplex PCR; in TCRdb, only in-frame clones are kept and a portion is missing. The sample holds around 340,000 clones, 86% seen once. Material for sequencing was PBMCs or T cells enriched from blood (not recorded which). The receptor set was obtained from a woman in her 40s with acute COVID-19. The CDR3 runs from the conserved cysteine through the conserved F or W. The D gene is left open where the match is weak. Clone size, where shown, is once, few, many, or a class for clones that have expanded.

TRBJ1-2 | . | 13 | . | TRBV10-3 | CAISGDLGYGYTF | TGTGCCATCAGTGGCGACTTGGGCTATGGCTACACCTTC
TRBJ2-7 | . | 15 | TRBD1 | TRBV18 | CASSPPGQGTYEQYF | TGTGCCAGCTCACCCCCGGGACAGGGAACCTACGAGCAGTACTTC
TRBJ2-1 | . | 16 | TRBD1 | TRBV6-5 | CASSYNPTGVYNEQFF | TGTGCCAGCAGTTACAATCCGACAGGGGTATACAATGAGCAGTTCTTC
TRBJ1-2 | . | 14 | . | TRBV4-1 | CASSQDEENYGYTF | TGCGCCAGCAGCCAAGATGAGGAGAACTATGGCTACACCTTC
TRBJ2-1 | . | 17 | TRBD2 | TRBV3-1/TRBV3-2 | CASSQDWSGGSYNEQFF | TGTGCCAGCAGCCAAGATTGGTCGGGGGGCTCCTACAATGAGCAGTTCTTC
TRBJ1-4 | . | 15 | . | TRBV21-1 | CASSKDGQTYEKLFF | TGTGCCAGCAGCAAAGACGGACAGACGTATGAAAAACTGTTTTTT
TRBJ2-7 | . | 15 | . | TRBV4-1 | CASSQDGAGAGEQYF | TGCGCCAGCAGCCAAGATGGGGCGGGGGCGGGCGAGCAGTACTTC
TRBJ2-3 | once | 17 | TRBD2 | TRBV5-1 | CASSPTRTSGSTDTQYF | TGCGCCAGCAGCCCGACCAGGACTAGCGGAAGCACAGATACGCAGTATTTT
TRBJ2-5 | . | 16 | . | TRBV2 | CASSRVRGGARETQYF | TGTGCCAGCAGTCGAGTTCGAGGGGGGGCGCGGGAGACCCAGTACTTC
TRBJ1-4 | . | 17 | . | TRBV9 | CASSVGLVYSANEKLFF | TGTGCCAGCAGCGTAGGGTTAGTGTACAGTGCAAATGAAAAACTGTTTTTT
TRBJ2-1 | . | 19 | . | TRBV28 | CASSLSGPNRFRLQDEQFF | TGTGCCAGCAGTTTATCAGGGCCCAACCGCTTCCGCTTACAGGATGAGCAGTTCTTC
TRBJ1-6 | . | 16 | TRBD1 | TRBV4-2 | CASSQARQGDNSPLHF | TGTGCCAGCAGCCAAGCCCGGCAGGGGGATAATTCACCCCTCCACTTT
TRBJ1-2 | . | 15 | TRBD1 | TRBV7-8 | CASSSTGLGYYGYTF | TGTGCCAGCAGCTCGACAGGGCTCGGTTACTATGGCTACACCTTC
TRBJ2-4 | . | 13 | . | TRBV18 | CASSPPGGSIQYF | TGTGCCAGCTCACCACCAGGGGGAAGCATTCAGTACTTC
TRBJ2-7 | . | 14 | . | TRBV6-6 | CASTTWEDRYEQYF | TGTGCCAGCACCACGTGGGAGGACCGCTACGAGCAGTACTTC
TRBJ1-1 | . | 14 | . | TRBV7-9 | CASSLDLVRSEAFF | TGTGCCAGCAGCTTAGACCTGGTGCGTTCTGAAGCTTTCTTT
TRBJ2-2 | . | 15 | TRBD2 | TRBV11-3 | CASSLAAGATGELFF | TGTGCCAGCAGCTTAGCAGCGGGGGCCACCGGGGAGCTGTTTTTT
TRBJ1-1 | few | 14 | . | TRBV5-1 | CASSREKEGTEAFF | TGCGCCAGCAGCAGGGAGAAGGAGGGCACTGAAGCTTTCTTT
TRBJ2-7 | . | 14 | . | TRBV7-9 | CASSPRRHPYEQYF | TGTGCCAGCAGCCCCAGGCGCCATCCCTACGAGCAGTACTTC
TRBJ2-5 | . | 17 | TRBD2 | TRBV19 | CASSKRGTSGWQETQYF | TGTGCCAGTAGTAAGCGCGGGACTAGCGGGTGGCAAGAGACCCAGTACTTC
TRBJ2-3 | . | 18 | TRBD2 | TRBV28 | CASSLKSGTSGRTDTQYF | TGTGCCAGCAGTTTAAAGTCAGGGACTAGCGGCCGCACAGATACGCAGTATTTT
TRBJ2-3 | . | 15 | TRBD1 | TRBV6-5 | CASSNRGLGTDTQYF | TGTGCCAGCAGCAACAGGGGGCTTGGCACAGATACGCAGTATTTT
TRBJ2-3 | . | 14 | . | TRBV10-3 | CAISQSSSTDTQYF | TGTGCCATCAGTCAGTCATCTAGCACAGATACGCAGTATTTT
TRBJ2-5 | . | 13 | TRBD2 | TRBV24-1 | CATSGSGIETQYF | TGTGCCACCAGTGGTAGCGGGATAGAGACCCAGTACTTC
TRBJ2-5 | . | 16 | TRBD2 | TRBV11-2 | CASSLDRLAGVETQYF | TGTGCCAGCAGCTTAGATCGGCTAGCGGGAGTAGAGACCCAGTACTTC
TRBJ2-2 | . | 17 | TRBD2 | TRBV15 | CATSSGLAGSGTGELFF | TGTGCCACCAGCAGTGGACTAGCGGGATCGGGCACCGGGGAGCTGTTTTTT
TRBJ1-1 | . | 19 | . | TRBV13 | CASSLEGWARGDMNTEAFF | TGTGCCAGCAGCTTAGAAGGTTGGGCACGTGGGGACATGAACACTGAAGCTTTCTTT
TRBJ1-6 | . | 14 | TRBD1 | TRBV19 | CASSITQGRSPLHF | TGTGCCAGTAGTATAACACAGGGGCGGTCACCCCTCCACTTT
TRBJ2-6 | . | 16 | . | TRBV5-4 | CASSTGTLSGANVLTF | TGTGCCAGCAGCACAGGGACACTCTCTGGGGCCAACGTCCTGACTTTC
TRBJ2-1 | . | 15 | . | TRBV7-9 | CASSPDPPGWNEQFF | TGTGCCAGCAGCCCTGACCCCCCAGGGTGGAATGAGCAGTTCTTC
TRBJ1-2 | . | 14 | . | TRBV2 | CASSESAGNYGYTF | TGTGCCAGCAGTGAATCGGCAGGGAACTATGGCTACACCTTC
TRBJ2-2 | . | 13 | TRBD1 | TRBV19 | CASRPGGTGELFF | TGTGCCAGTAGGCCAGGGGGCACCGGGGAGCTGTTTTTT
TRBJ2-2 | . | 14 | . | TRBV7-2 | CASSLPSRGGELFF | TGTGCCAGCAGCTTACCTAGTCGGGGCGGGGAGCTGTTTTTT
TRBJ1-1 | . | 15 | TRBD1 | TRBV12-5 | CASVPQGASYTEAFF | TGTGCTAGTGTTCCCCAGGGGGCTAGCTACACTGAAGCTTTCTTT
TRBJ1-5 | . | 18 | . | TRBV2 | CASSTGTSGDRGNQPQHF | TGTGCCAGCAGTACCGGGACATCGGGTGATCGCGGCAATCAGCCCCAGCATTTT
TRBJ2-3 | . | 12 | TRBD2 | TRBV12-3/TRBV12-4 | CASRKRLAGQYF | TGTGCCAGCAGAAAAAGACTAGCGGGGCAGTATTTT
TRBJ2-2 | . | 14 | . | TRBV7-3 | CASRAAASTGELFF | TGTGCCAGCCGTGCGGCTGCGAGCACCGGGGAGCTGTTTTTT
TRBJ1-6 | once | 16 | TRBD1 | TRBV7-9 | CASSSDRVTSNSPLHF | TGTGCCAGCAGCTCCGACAGGGTAACTAGTAATTCACCCCTCCACTTT
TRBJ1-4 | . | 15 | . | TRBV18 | CASSPPGDANEKLFF | TGTGCCAGCTCACCACCCGGGGATGCTAATGAAAAACTGTTTTTT
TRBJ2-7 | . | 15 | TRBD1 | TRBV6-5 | CASSPSTGQLYEQYF | TGTGCCAGCAGTCCATCGACAGGGCAACTCTACGAGCAGTACTTC
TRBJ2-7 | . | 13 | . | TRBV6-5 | CATSRWGVSEQYF | TGTGCCACATCCCGGTGGGGCGTCAGCGAGCAGTACTTC
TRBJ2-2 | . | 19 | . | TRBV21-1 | CASSKGRHRLAGVTGELFF | TGTGCCAGCAGCAAAGGTCGACATAGACTAGCGGGAGTCACCGGGGAGCTGTTTTTT
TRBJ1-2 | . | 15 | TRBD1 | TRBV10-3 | CAISEWTGENYGYTF | TGTGCCATCAGTGAGTGGACAGGGGAAAACTATGGCTACACCTTC
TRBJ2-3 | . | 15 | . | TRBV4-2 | CASSREAASTDTQYF | TGTGCCAGCAGCCGAGAAGCGGCTAGCACAGATACGCAGTATTTT
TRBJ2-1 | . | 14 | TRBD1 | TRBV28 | CASSPGQGYNEQFF | TGTGCCAGCAGCCCGGGACAGGGATACAATGAGCAGTTCTTC
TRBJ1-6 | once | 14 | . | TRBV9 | CASSRQDYNSPLHF | TGTGCCAGCAGTAGACAAGACTATAATTCACCCCTCCACTTT
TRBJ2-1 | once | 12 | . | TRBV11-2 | CASSLGPPEQFF | TGTGCCAGCAGCTTAGGGCCTCCTGAGCAGTTCTTC
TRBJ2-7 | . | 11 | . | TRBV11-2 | CASSPLEEQYF | TGTGCCAGCAGCCCCTTAGAGGAGCAGTACTTC
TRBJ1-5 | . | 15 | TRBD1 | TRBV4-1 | CASSQEAGGNQPQHF | TGCGCCAGCAGCCAAGAAGCAGGGGGTAATCAGCCCCAGCATTTT
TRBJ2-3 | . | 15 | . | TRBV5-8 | CASSLWGEKTDTQYF | TGTGCCAGCAGCTTGTGGGGGGAGAAGACAGATACGCAGTATTTT
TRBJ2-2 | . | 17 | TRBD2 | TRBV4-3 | CASSQEVLAGRTGELFF | TGCGCCAGCAGCCAAGAGGTGCTAGCGGGGAGGACCGGGGAGCTGTTTTTT
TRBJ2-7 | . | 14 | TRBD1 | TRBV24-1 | CATSDPRQGFEQYF | TGTGCCACCAGTGATCCCCGACAGGGATTCGAGCAGTACTTC
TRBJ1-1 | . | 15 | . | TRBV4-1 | CASSQDEFGTREAFF | TGCGCCAGCAGCCAAGATGAATTTGGGACACGGGAAGCTTTCTTT
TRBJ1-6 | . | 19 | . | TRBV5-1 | CASSLAVGSTSSYNSPLHF | TGCGCCAGCAGCTTGGCGGTCGGGTCGACTAGCTCCTATAATTCACCCCTCCACTTT
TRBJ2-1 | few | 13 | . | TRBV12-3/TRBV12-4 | CASTVSSYNEQFF | TGTGCCAGCACGGTAAGCTCCTACAATGAGCAGTTCTTC
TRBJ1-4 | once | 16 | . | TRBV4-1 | CASSPGRQTSNEKLFF | TGCGCCAGCAGCCCAGGAAGACAGACCTCTAATGAAAAACTGTTTTTT
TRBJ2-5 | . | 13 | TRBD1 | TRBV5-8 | CASSTDRVETQYF | TGTGCCAGCAGCACCGACAGGGTGGAGACCCAGTACTTC
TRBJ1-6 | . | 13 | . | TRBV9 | CASSAGVTSPLHF | TGTGCCAGCAGCGCAGGGGTGACTTCACCCCTCCACTTT
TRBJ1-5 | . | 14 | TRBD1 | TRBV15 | CATREDRVGQPQHF | TGTGCCACCAGAGAAGACAGGGTAGGTCAGCCCCAGCATTTT
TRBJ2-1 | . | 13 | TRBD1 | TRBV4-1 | CAISTGDYNEQFF | TGCGCCATCTCGACAGGGGACTACAATGAGCAGTTCTTC